Listed below are T cell receptor beta chains from one sample, sequenced in a study of blood T cell repertoires in COVID-19. Repertoires were generated with immunoSEQ multiplex PCR, while TCRdb's copy carries only in-frame clones and drops some. The sample holds about 380,000 clones, nearly 90% seen once. The sample comprised peripheral blood. The receptors shown here come from a man younger than 35 with active or convalescent COVID-19. CDR3s include the opening cysteine and the closing phenylalanine or tryptophan. The order of the fields is CDR3 length, clone size, J gene, V gene, D gene, CDR3 protein, CDR3 DNA. A D gene is named only where the DNA matches it firmly. Not all rows give a size; the values are once, few, many and, for expanded clones, a class.

11 NA TRBJ2-2 TRBV5-1 NA CASYLAGELFF TGCGCCAGCTATCTCGCCGGGGAGCTGTTTTTT
16 NA TRBJ2-3 TRBV7-3 TRBD2 CASSLTTSGNADTQYF TGTGCCAGCAGCTTAACGACTAGCGGGAATGCAGATACGCAGTATTTT
15 once TRBJ1-1 TRBV18 NA CASSPSRGERTEAFF TGTGCCAGCTCACCTTCTCGGGGGGAGCGCACTGAAGCTTTCTTT
10 NA TRBJ2-3 TRBV6-6 NA CAHGSDTQYF TGTGCCCACGGTTCAGATACGCAGTATTTT
15 NA TRBJ2-5 TRBV7-3 NA CASSLIGGGGETQYF TGTGCCAGCAGCTTAATCGGGGGAGGCGGAGAGACCCAGTACTTC
13 once TRBJ2-1 TRBV7-2 NA CASSSRVSNEQFF TGTGCCAGCAGCTCCAGGGTCTCCAATGAGCAGTTCTTC
14 NA TRBJ1-1 TRBV10-3 TRBD1 CAISDGDRDTEAFF TGTGCCATCAGTGATGGGGACAGAGACACTGAAGCTTTCTTT
15 once TRBJ1-1 TRBV4-3 NA CASSQERGYGTEAFF TGCGCCAGCAGCCAAGAAAGGGGGTATGGCACTGAAGCTTTCTTT
16 once TRBJ2-1 TRBV3-1/TRBV3-2 TRBD2 CASSRGLAGSDNEQFF TGTGCCAGCAGCCGTGGCCTAGCGGGATCGGACAATGAGCAGTTCTTC
14 NA TRBJ2-7 TRBV3-1/TRBV3-2 NA CASSQASQGTEQYF TGTGCCAGCAGCCAAGCCTCGCAGGGGACCGAGCAGTACTTC
13 NA TRBJ1-1 TRBV5-1 NA CASSPRENTEAFF TGCGCCAGCAGCCCCCGCGAGAACACTGAAGCTTTCTTT